One sample yielded the 3 T cell receptor beta chains listed below, sequenced in a study of blood T cell repertoires in COVID-19 (dated by TCRdb to 2018 to 2021). Library preparation employed the immunoSEQ multiplex PCR assay. The table was pulled from immuneACCESS by TCRdb, which kept in-frame rearrangements only. Such tables lose some clones; where checked, under half of the loss comes from unresolved V genes, and the rest has no known cause. The sample contains over 200,000 clones, roughly 92% of them found a single time. The ten top clones hold over 0.75% of the sample. Material: peripheral blood. The receptors were gathered from a man aged 55-75 years with COVID-19, enrolled during active disease.

This chain connects TRBV7-8 to TRBJ2-1; D may be TRBD2 (5 bases). The germline V gene has CDR1 SGHVS and CDR2 FQNEAQ. V lost 1 base and J lost 0, with 19 bases in between. The CDR3 runs 19 residues. CDR3 nucleotides: TGTGCCAGCAGCTTAGTCGGATCTAGCCGGACCTCCTCCTACAATGAGCAGTTCTTC. Amino acids: CASSLVGSSRTSSYNEQFF.

CDR3 loop: CASSKLAGGSYNEQFF. The CDR3 coding sequence is TGTGCCAGCAGTAAACTAGCGGGGGGCTCCTACAATGAGCAGTTCTTC. This chain links TRBV2 with TRBJ2-1; the match to TRBD2 covers 12 bases. Per the germline V gene, CDR1 is SNHLY and CDR2 is FYNNEI. This CDR3 is 16 amino acids long. Germline trimming cut 5 bases from V and 0 bases from J; bases unmatched to any gene: 2.

This chain connects TRBV6-5 to TRBJ2-1; 10 nucleotides line up with TRBD2. CDR1 is MNHEY and CDR2 is SVGAGI in the germline V gene. This CDR3 has 16 amino acids. V lost 4 bases, J lost 0 bases, and 3 bases stayed unmatched. CDR3 in DNA: TGTGCCAGCAGTTCGAGCGGGAGGGCCTCCTACAATGAGCAGTTCTTC. This gives the protein CASSSSGRASYNEQFF.